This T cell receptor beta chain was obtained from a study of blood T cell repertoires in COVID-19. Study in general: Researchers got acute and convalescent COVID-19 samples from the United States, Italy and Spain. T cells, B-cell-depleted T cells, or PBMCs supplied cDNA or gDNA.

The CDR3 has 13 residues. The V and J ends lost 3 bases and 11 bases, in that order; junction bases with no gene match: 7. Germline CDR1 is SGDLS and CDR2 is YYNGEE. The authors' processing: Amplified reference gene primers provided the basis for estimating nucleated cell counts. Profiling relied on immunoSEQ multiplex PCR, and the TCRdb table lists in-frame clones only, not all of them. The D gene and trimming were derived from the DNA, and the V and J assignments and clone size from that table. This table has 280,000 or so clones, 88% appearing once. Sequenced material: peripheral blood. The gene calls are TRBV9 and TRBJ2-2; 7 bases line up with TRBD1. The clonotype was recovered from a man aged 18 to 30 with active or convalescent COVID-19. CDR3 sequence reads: CASSDSGGTELFF. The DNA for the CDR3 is TGTGCCAGCAGCGACTCAGGGGGAACAGAGCTGTTTTTT.